This T cell receptor beta chain was documented in a study of graft-versus-host responses after intestinal transplantation. As for the study in general: After anti-thymocyte globulin induction, recipients took tacrolimus and steroids for 3 to 4 years.

Clones were sequenced by immunoSEQ multiplex PCR, and TCRdb holds only the in-frame ones, with some missing. Of over 85,000 clones listed, about 93% were seen once; the top ten hold 0.4% to 0.6%. With respect to this clone: What it binds is not known.

The CDR3 totals 13 residues. The germline V gene has CDR1 MGHRA and CDR2 YSYEKL. V lost 2 bases and J lost 0, with 4 bases in between. This TCR was sampled from a human donor who received an intestinal transplant. The rearrangement links TRBV4-1 to TRBJ1-1; no definite D call. Source: unstimulated CD8+ T cells sorted from spleen or lymph node cells, taken before intestinal transplant. The CDR3 loop is CASSQTVNTEAFF. The DNA for the CDR3 is TGCGCCAGCAGCCAAACAGTGAACACTGAAGCTTTCTTT.